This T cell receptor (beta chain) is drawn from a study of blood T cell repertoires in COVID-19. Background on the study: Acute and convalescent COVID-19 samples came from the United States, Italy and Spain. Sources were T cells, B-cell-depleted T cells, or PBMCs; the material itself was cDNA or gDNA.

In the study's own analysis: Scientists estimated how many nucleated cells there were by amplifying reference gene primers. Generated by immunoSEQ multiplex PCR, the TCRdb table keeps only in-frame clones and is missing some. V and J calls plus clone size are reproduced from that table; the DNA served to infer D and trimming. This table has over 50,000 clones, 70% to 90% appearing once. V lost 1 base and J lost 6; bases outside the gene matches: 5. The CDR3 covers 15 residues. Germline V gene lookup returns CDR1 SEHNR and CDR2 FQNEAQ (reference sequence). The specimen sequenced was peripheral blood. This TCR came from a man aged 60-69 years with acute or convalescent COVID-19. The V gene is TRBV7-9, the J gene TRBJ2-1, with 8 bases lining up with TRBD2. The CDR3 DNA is TGTGCCAGCAGCTTAGGGATCGGGGGGGTCAATGAGCAGTTCTTC. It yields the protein CASSLGIGGVNEQFF.